Presented here are 2 T cell receptor beta chains from one specimen sequenced in a study of OX40 agonist ivuxolimab in advanced cancers. Only in-frame clones appear in the TCRdb table, and some are missing; sequencing was by immunoSEQ multiplex PCR. Of around 54,000 clones listed, approximately 90% are singletons. The sample in question was CD4+ or CD8+ T cells sorted from blood, obtained in a trial of the OX40 agonist ivuxolimab. These receptors were collected from an adult with an advanced solid tumor such as melanoma, head and neck, liver or kidney cancer.

This chain links TRBV27 with TRBJ1-5; D not resolved. Trimming left V 0 bases short and J 1 base short, with 4 bases between. The CDR3 covers 14 residues. The germline CDR1 and CDR2 sequences are MNHEY and SMNVEV (reference sequence). The CDR3 loop reads CASSLSGSNQPQHF. For the CDR3, the DNA is TGTGCCAGCAGTTTATCGGGCAGCAATCAGCCCCAGCATTTT.

The rearrangement links TRBV9 to TRBJ1-1; 8 bases align to TRBD1. The CDR3 runs 16 residues. With V trimmed by 0 bases and J by 1 base, 5 bases remained unmatched. The germline V gene encodes CDR1 SGDLS and CDR2 YYNGEE. The CDR3 spells CASSVGTGIPNTEAFF. The CDR3 DNA reads TGTGCCAGCAGCGTAGGGACAGGGATTCCGAACACTGAAGCTTTCTTT.